The T cell receptor beta chain described here comes from a study of T cells in Graves' hyperthyroidism and ophthalmopathy. Calling Graves' hyperthyroidism stable meant ophthalmopathy did not progress within 18 months. RNA transcripts gave rise to amplified TCR beta CDR3 regions. First-round RT-PCR of the TCR CDR3 relied on the HTBI primer set. TCRdb reprocessed the multiplex PCR reads with MiXCR, giving one entry per CDR3 protein. Here the sample spans hundreds of thousands of distinct CDR3 sequences, 12% to 15% being singletons. This CDR3 spans 16 amino acids. Germline V lookup: CDR1 SGHDN, CDR2 FVKESK. V gave up 4 bases and J gave up 0 bases, with 12 bases separating them.

This clonotype originated in a woman aged 18-29 years with Graves' hyperthyroidism. The sample taken for sequencing was blood. The chain employs TRBV14 and TRBJ2-2; D gene ambiguous. The CDR3, as DNA: TGTGCCAGCAGCCGAATACAAGGCTCGAACACCGGGGAGCTGTTTTTT. It codes for CASSRIQGSNTGELFF.